This TCR beta chain came from a study of blood T cell repertoires in COVID-19. Per the study methods: Amplification from reference gene primers served as the basis for estimated nucleated cell counts. The data were produced by immunoSEQ multiplex PCR, yet TCRdb's version contains in-frame clones alone and is incomplete. V, J and clone size derive from that table, while D and trimming were established from the DNA sequence. The profile shows around 280,000 clones, approximately 88% of them singletons. V shed 2 bases, J shed 0 bases, and the junction held 6 bases outside the gene matches. CDR1 is ENHRY, CDR2 SYGVKD, per germline. This CDR3 has 16 amino acids.

V usage is TRBV10-3 and J usage is TRBJ2-7; 8 bases fit TRBD2. The sample consisted of PBMCs or T cells enriched from blood (not recorded which). This sequence was found in a woman aged 40 to 50 who had recovered from COVID-19. CDR3 sequence (DNA): TGTGCCATCAGTGAGGATACTAGCGGCCCCTCCTACGAGCAGTACTTC. Its translation: CAISEDTSGPSYEQYF.